These T cell receptor beta chains were read from a single sample in a study of cytomegalovirus exposure and HLA in healthy donors. Sequencing used immunoSEQ multiplex PCR; TCRdb keeps in-frame clones, though not all of them. This table has 100,000 to 150,000 clones, 80% appearing once. Sequencing was done on a sample of PBMCs. Receptors were obtained from a man aged 30 to 45 in good health and CMV-seronegative. Each CDR3 is given with its conserved first and last residue. The order of the fields is J gene, D gene, clone size, V gene, CDR3 DNA, CDR3 protein. A D gene is named only where the DNA matches it firmly. Expanded clones get a size class; other rows say once, few or many, or leave the size out.

j_gene: TRBJ2-1
d_gene: TRBD1
abundance: .
v_gene: TRBV11-2
CDR3nt: TGTGCCAGCAGCTCGTACAGGGGGCCCGATGAGCAGTTCTTC
CDR3aa: CASSSYRGPDEQFF

j_gene: TRBJ2-2
d_gene: TRBD2
abundance: .
v_gene: TRBV5-1
CDR3nt: TGCGCCAGCAGCCTGGGACTAGCGGGGGGACCAACCGGGGAGCTGTTTTTT
CDR3aa: CASSLGLAGGPTGELFF

j_gene: TRBJ2-7
d_gene: .
abundance: .
v_gene: TRBV7-2
CDR3nt: TGTGCCAGCAGCTTTCAGGGTTCCTACGAGCAGTACTTC
CDR3aa: CASSFQGSYEQYF

j_gene: TRBJ2-7
d_gene: TRBD2
abundance: .
v_gene: TRBV7-9
CDR3nt: TGTGCAGAGGAGGGACTAGCGGTCTACGAGCAGTACTTC
CDR3aa: CAEEGLAVYEQYF

j_gene: TRBJ2-2
d_gene: .
abundance: .
v_gene: TRBV5-1
CDR3nt: TGCGCCAGCAGCTTGATTCAGGGTGGGAACACCGGGGAGCTGTTTTTT
CDR3aa: CASSLIQGGNTGELFF

j_gene: TRBJ2-7
d_gene: .
abundance: .
v_gene: TRBV5-1
CDR3nt: TGCGCCAGCACCAATCCGACAAGTTCCTACGAGCAGTACTTC
CDR3aa: CASTNPTSSYEQYF

j_gene: TRBJ2-7
d_gene: .
abundance: .
v_gene: TRBV29-1
CDR3nt: TGCAGCGTCCGTCAGACAGGAAACGAGCAGTACTTC
CDR3aa: CSVRQTGNEQYF

j_gene: TRBJ1-2
d_gene: .
abundance: .
v_gene: TRBV28
CDR3nt: TGTGCCAGCAGTCGCACAGGGCGGGACTATGGCTACACCTTC
CDR3aa: CASSRTGRDYGYTF

j_gene: TRBJ1-2
d_gene: TRBD1
abundance: once
v_gene: TRBV18
CDR3nt: TGTGCCAGCTCACCTGGGGACAGGGTCGGGGGCTACACCTTC
CDR3aa: CASSPGDRVGGYTF

j_gene: TRBJ1-1
d_gene: .
abundance: .
v_gene: TRBV9
CDR3nt: TGTGCCAGCAGCGTGGACTCGAACACTGAAGCTTTCTTT
CDR3aa: CASSVDSNTEAFF

j_gene: TRBJ1-2
d_gene: TRBD1
abundance: .
v_gene: TRBV19
CDR3nt: TGTGCCAGTGGTAACAGGGGAAATGGCTACACCTTC
CDR3aa: CASGNRGNGYTF

j_gene: TRBJ1-4
d_gene: TRBD1
abundance: .
v_gene: TRBV28
CDR3nt: TGTGCCAGCAGCTACCAGGACAGGGCGGAAAAACTGTTTTTT
CDR3aa: CASSYQDRAEKLFF

j_gene: TRBJ2-2
d_gene: TRBD1
abundance: .
v_gene: TRBV10-3
CDR3nt: TGTGCCATCAGTTCCGGGACAGGGGACACCGGGGAGCTGTTTTTT
CDR3aa: CAISSGTGDTGELFF